A selection of T cell receptor beta chains follows, all from one sample in a study of T cell responses to AZD1222 COVID-19 vaccine. The table came from immunoSEQ multiplex PCR; TCRdb's copy has only in-frame clones and leaves some out. The repertoire holds about 130,000 clones, with about nine tenths as singletons. Sequenced material: peripheral blood, taken 28 days after the second AZD1222 dose. These receptor sequences come from an adult who received the AZD1222 COVID-19 vaccine. Each CDR3 is given with its conserved first and last residue. Fields, in order: V gene, D gene, clone size, J gene, CDR3 DNA, CDR3 protein. D genes are given only for firm matches. Only some rows state a clone size, as once, few, many or a class for expanded clones.

TRBV7-9	TRBD2	NA	TRBJ2-7	TGTGCCAGCAGCCCTCCGGGGGGCTACGAGCAGTACTTC	CASSPPGGYEQYF
TRBV5-6	TRBD1	NA	TRBJ1-2	TGTGCCAGCAGCTTGGCCGCGGCAGGGGGCTTTTATGGCTACACCTTC	CASSLAAAGGFYGYTF
TRBV6-5	NA	NA	TRBJ1-4	TGTGCCAGCAGTTACTCACGGGACGGAGGACTGTTTTTT	CASSYSRDGGLFF
TRBV19	TRBD1	once	TRBJ2-7	TGTGCCAGTAGACCAAGAGGACAGGCCTACGAGCAGTACTTC	CASRPRGQAYEQYF
TRBV14	TRBD1	few	TRBJ1-2	TGTGCCAGCAGCCAAGCCCTAACAGGGGGCCTTTCTATTGGCTACACCTTC	CASSQALTGGLSIGYTF
TRBV27	TRBD1	NA	TRBJ2-7	TGTGCCAGCAGCAAACGGACAGGGGGGTTCTACGAGCAGTACTTC	CASSKRTGGFYEQYF
TRBV3-1/TRBV3-2	NA	NA	TRBJ1-1	TGTGCCAGCAGCCAAACAGTGCACACTGAAGCTTTCTTT	CASSQTVHTEAFF
TRBV28	NA	few	TRBJ1-5	TGTGCCAGCAGCCTACCGGAGCAGCCCCAGCATTTT	CASSLPEQPQHF
TRBV5-6	NA	NA	TRBJ2-7	TGTGCCAGCAGCTTACCCTACGAGCAGTACTTC	CASSLPYEQYF
TRBV19	TRBD1	NA	TRBJ2-2	TGTGCCAGTAGTGCAGGACAGGTTTACACCGGGGAGCTGTTTTTT	CASSAGQVYTGELFF
TRBV5-5	TRBD2	NA	TRBJ2-3	TGTGCCAGCACCTCATGGACTAGCGAAGATACGCAGTATTTT	CASTSWTSEDTQYF
TRBV28	TRBD1	NA	TRBJ2-3	TGTGCCAGCAGACCGGGACAGGCCACAGATACGCAGTATTTT	CASRPGQATDTQYF
TRBV11-2	NA	NA	TRBJ1-2	TGTGCCAGCAGCTTCGTCGACAGAGCCGGGAGCTACACCTTC	CASSFVDRAGSYTF
TRBV27	TRBD2	NA	TRBJ2-3	TGTGCCAGCAGTCCGAGACTAGCCTCAGATACGCAGTATTTT	CASSPRLASDTQYF
TRBV5-1	NA	NA	TRBJ2-3	TGCGCCAGCAGCTATGACAGGCGGGGCGATACGCAGTATTTT	CASSYDRRGDTQYF
TRBV4-2	NA	NA	TRBJ2-7	TGTGCCAGCAGCCAAGATCTACTGCTACGGTGGGGAGACGAGCAGTACTTC	CASSQDLLLRWGDEQYF
TRBV7-9	NA	NA	TRBJ2-7	TGTGCCAGCAGCTTCCAGGGAATCCACGAGCAGTACTTC	CASSFQGIHEQYF
TRBV10-3	TRBD2	NA	TRBJ2-3	TGTGCCATGGCCGGGACTAGCGGCCGAACAGAGACGCAGTATTTT	CAMAGTSGRTETQYF
TRBV6-2/TRBV6-3	NA	NA	TRBJ1-5	TGTGCCAGCAGCCTACCGGGTGGCGGGCAGCCCCAGCATTTT	CASSLPGGGQPQHF
TRBV10-3	NA	NA	TRBJ1-3	TGTGCCATCAGTGAAGCCCAGACCTCTGGAAACACCATATATTTT	CAISEAQTSGNTIYF
TRBV29-1	TRBD2	NA	TRBJ2-1	TGCAGCGCCAGAAGGGAGGGCGGGGTCAATGAGCAGTTCTTC	CSARREGGVNEQFF
TRBV7-4	NA	once	TRBJ1-3	TGTGCCAGCAGACCACGGATGGGGGATGGAAACACCATATATTTT	CASRPRMGDGNTIYF
TRBV2	NA	NA	TRBJ1-3	TGTGCCAGCAGTGAAATGGGTTCTGGAAACACCATATATTTT	CASSEMGSGNTIYF
TRBV30	TRBD1	NA	TRBJ1-2	TGTGCCTGGAACCTGGGGACAGGGGGTCGCTATGGCTACACCTTC	CAWNLGTGGRYGYTF
TRBV4-2	NA	NA	TRBJ2-7	TGTGCCAGCAGCCAAGATCAATCAGGGGAGCAGTACTTC	CASSQDQSGEQYF
TRBV2	TRBD1	NA	TRBJ2-3	TGTGCCAGCAGTGAACGATTCGGGACAGGGGGCACAGATACGCAGTATTTT	CASSERFGTGGTDTQYF
TRBV2	NA	NA	TRBJ1-5	TGTGCCAGCAGGCAGGGGTTGGATCAGCCCCAGCATTTT	CASRQGLDQPQHF
TRBV15	NA	NA	TRBJ2-7	TGTGCCACCAGCAGAGATGTGGGATTCGAGCAGTACTTC	CATSRDVGFEQYF
TRBV6-1	NA	NA	TRBJ2-5	TGTGCCAGCAGTGAAGACGGGCCGAGGAAGACCCAGTACTTC	CASSEDGPRKTQYF
TRBV7-2	NA	NA	TRBJ2-7	TGTGCCAGCAGCCCGTGGACAGCCTACGAGCAGTACTTC	CASSPWTAYEQYF
TRBV20-1	NA	NA	TRBJ1-4	TGCAGTGCTCAGGACGAAAAACTGTTTTTT	CSAQDEKLFF
TRBV5-1	NA	NA	TRBJ2-7	TGCGCCAGCAGCGCAATAGGGGGAGACGAGCAGTACTTC	CASSAIGGDEQYF
TRBV19	TRBD1	NA	TRBJ2-7	TGTGCCAGTCGAGGCAAAAGGGGGCGTGGGTACGAGCAGTACTTC	CASRGKRGRGYEQYF
TRBV11-2	TRBD1	NA	TRBJ1-2	TGTGCCAGCGTAAAGAACACAGGGGCTGGCTATGGCTACACCTTC	CASVKNTGAGYGYTF
TRBV5-1	NA	NA	TRBJ1-4	TGCGCCAGCAGCTCCGGGATACCCGGAGGGGCTAATGAAAAACTGTTTTTT	CASSSGIPGGANEKLFF
TRBV6-7	NA	NA	TRBJ2-2	TGTGCCAGCAGTTACTGTTGCCTGACAGGTAACGACCAGCGGGAGAACACCGGGGAGCTGTTTTTT	CASSYCCLTGNDQRENTGELFF
TRBV5-1	NA	NA	TRBJ2-3	TGCGCCAGCAGCTTTACTTTAACAGATACGCAGTATTTT	CASSFTLTDTQYF
TRBV5-1	NA	few	TRBJ1-1	TGCGCCAGCAGCTTCCTGGGCCCCGACACTGAAGCTTTCTTT	CASSFLGPDTEAFF
TRBV2	NA	NA	TRBJ2-3	TGTGCCAGCAGGATTGGGACCCAGAACACAGATACGCAGTATTTT	CASRIGTQNTDTQYF
TRBV20-1	TRBD2	NA	TRBJ2-7	TGCAGTGCTAGTCGGGGGGGGGCCAACTACGAGCAGTACTTC	CSASRGGANYEQYF
TRBV6-1	NA	NA	TRBJ1-2	TGTGCCAGCAGTGAAGCTTTCCCGGACTATGGCTACACCTTC	CASSEAFPDYGYTF
TRBV2	NA	NA	TRBJ1-4	TGTGCCAGCAGTGAAAGGCAGGGCACTAATGAAAAACTGTTTTTT	CASSERQGTNEKLFF